This T cell receptor beta chain derives from a study of T cell responses to AZD1222 COVID-19 vaccine. Notes on the study in general: Clonal diversity may have been underestimated, and the donors were mostly white British, with more females than males. Among spike-specific TCRs, nearly half reportedly target unmutated variant regions. CD4 TCRs covered the whole spike, strongest at regions 160-218 and 743-854. Sampled repertoires all dated from after the peak T cell response.

Sequenced by immunoSEQ multiplex PCR; TCRdb stores in-frame clones only, minus some. The sample holds about 140,000 clones, roughly 93% seen once. With regard to this clone: Its specificity is unknown.

The specimen comprised peripheral blood, sampled on day 0 of MenACWY control vaccination. This sequence originates from an adult in good health.

CDR3 bases: TGCGCCAGCAGCTTGGATGTGTCGAGCTCCTACGAGCAGTACTTC. This sequence encodes CASSLDVSSSYEQYF. V gene TRBV5-1 combines with J gene TRBJ2-7; D remains unclear. The CDR3 extends over 15 amino acids. Per germline, CDR1 SGHRS and CDR2 YFSETQ. The V gene lost 0 bases and the J gene lost 0 bases, with 10 bases spanning the gap.